This is a list of T cell receptor beta chains from one sample in a study of blood T cells in healthy people across ages. TCRdb independently ran MiXCR on the 5' RACE reads; one entry per CDR3 protein. The table has approximately 830,000 distinct CDR3 sequences, around 68% seen once. The sample was blood. The origin of the receptors is a man aged 25-45 years in good health. The CDR3 runs from the conserved cysteine through the conserved F or W. The order of the fields is CDR3 DNA, CDR3 protein, V gene, J gene, clone size, D gene. The D gene is left open where the match is weak. The size field is filled for only some rows; it gives once, few, many or a size class.

CDR3nt: TGTGCCATCAAACAACAGGGGGCCCACGAGCAGTACTTC
CDR3aa: CAIKQQGAHEQYF
v_gene: TRBV10-3
j_gene: TRBJ2-7
abundance: few
d_gene: TRBD1

CDR3nt: TGTGCCAGCAGTTACAGTGGTAGCGGGGGCACAGATACGCAGTATTTT
CDR3aa: CASSYSGSGGTDTQYF
v_gene: TRBV6-5
j_gene: TRBJ2-3
abundance: few
d_gene: TRBD2

CDR3nt: TGTGCCAGCATCCTCGGGGGGAACACAGATACGCAGTATTTT
CDR3aa: CASILGGNTDTQYF
v_gene: TRBV28
j_gene: TRBJ2-3
abundance: .
d_gene: TRBD2

CDR3nt: TGTGCCAGCTCGAACCTCCACTACAGGAGCAGGGAGCCAGATACGCAGTATTTT
CDR3aa: CASSNLHYRSREPDTQYF
v_gene: TRBV12-3/TRBV12-4
j_gene: TRBJ2-3
abundance: .
d_gene: .

CDR3nt: TGTGCCAGCAGCCCGGGACTAGGACGCTCCTACGAGCAGTACTTC
CDR3aa: CASSPGLGRSYEQYF
v_gene: TRBV11-1
j_gene: TRBJ2-7
abundance: .
d_gene: TRBD2

CDR3nt: TGTGCCAGCAGTACACAAGGGCACTCTGGGGCCAACGTCCTGACTTTC
CDR3aa: CASSTQGHSGANVLTF
v_gene: TRBV12-3/TRBV12-4
j_gene: TRBJ2-6
abundance: once
d_gene: .

CDR3nt: TGTGCCCGGTCACAGGGCGGCTATGGCTACACCTTC
CDR3aa: CARSQGGYGYTF
v_gene: TRBV30
j_gene: TRBJ1-2
abundance: .
d_gene: .

CDR3nt: TGCAGCGTCGCCCTGGGGGGAGGAGGGGGTCAGCCCCAGCATTTT
CDR3aa: CSVALGGGGGQPQHF
v_gene: TRBV29-1
j_gene: TRBJ1-5
abundance: .
d_gene: .

CDR3nt: TGTGCCAGCTCACCACCGTTCAGGGGGGCAGGTCGTAAGCGCGAGCAGTACTTC
CDR3aa: CASSPPFRGAGRKREQYF
v_gene: TRBV18
j_gene: TRBJ2-7
abundance: .
d_gene: .

CDR3nt: TGTGCCAGCACCGATATGGGCAGAGGGGGAGAGCAGTACTTC
CDR3aa: CASTDMGRGGEQYF
v_gene: TRBV6-2/TRBV6-3
j_gene: TRBJ2-7
abundance: .
d_gene: .

CDR3nt: TGTGCGAGCGCGGCGGGGGCCTTTTCCTACGAGCAGTACTTC
CDR3aa: CASAAGAFSYEQYF
v_gene: TRBV7-3
j_gene: TRBJ2-7
abundance: .
d_gene: .

CDR3nt: TGTGCCAGCAGTTTACCAGGGGACAGCTCCTCCGAGCAGTACTTC
CDR3aa: CASSLPGDSSSEQYF
v_gene: TRBV28
j_gene: TRBJ2-7
abundance: .
d_gene: TRBD1

CDR3nt: TGTGCCAGCAGCCGAGGTCGCATTGGCACAGATACGCAGTATTTT
CDR3aa: CASSRGRIGTDTQYF
v_gene: TRBV11-3
j_gene: TRBJ2-3
abundance: .
d_gene: .

CDR3nt: TGTGCCAGCAGTTACTCGTCCAGGCTGCCCTATGGCTACACCTTC
CDR3aa: CASSYSSRLPYGYTF
v_gene: TRBV6-2/TRBV6-3
j_gene: TRBJ1-2
abundance: .
d_gene: .

CDR3nt: TGTGCCAGCACCCTTGGGGCGGGGTACGAGCAGTACTTC
CDR3aa: CASTLGAGYEQYF
v_gene: TRBV7-2
j_gene: TRBJ2-7
abundance: .
d_gene: .

CDR3nt: TGTGCCATCAGTGGTCCGGGACAGGGAAACTATGGCTACACCTTC
CDR3aa: CAISGPGQGNYGYTF
v_gene: TRBV10-3
j_gene: TRBJ1-2
abundance: .
d_gene: TRBD1

CDR3nt: TGTGCCAGCAGCTTACCGAAAGATTGGGAGACCCAGTACTTC
CDR3aa: CASSLPKDWETQYF
v_gene: TRBV11-2
j_gene: TRBJ2-5
abundance: .
d_gene: .

CDR3nt: TGCAGTGCCCGTGGGGGCAAGGGCACAGATACGCAGTATTTT
CDR3aa: CSARGGKGTDTQYF
v_gene: TRBV20-1
j_gene: TRBJ2-3
abundance: .
d_gene: .

CDR3nt: TGTGCCAGCAGTTTCTTGTCTCTTCCAAACAGGGGGGATACGCAGTATTTT
CDR3aa: CASSFLSLPNRGDTQYF
v_gene: TRBV27
j_gene: TRBJ2-3
abundance: .
d_gene: TRBD1

CDR3nt: TGTGCCAGCAGCTTAGGCGGGGGCAAAATTGTGAAGACCCAGTACTTC
CDR3aa: CASSLGGGKIVKTQYF
v_gene: TRBV7-9
j_gene: TRBJ2-5
abundance: .
d_gene: .

CDR3nt: TGTGCCAGCAGTGTGGAGGGTGGTGGTACGCAGTATTTT
CDR3aa: CASSVEGGGTQYF
v_gene: TRBV5-6
j_gene: TRBJ2-3
abundance: .
d_gene: .

CDR3nt: TGCGCCAGCAGCTTGACTAGCGACAGCTCTGGGGCCAACGTCCTGACTTTC
CDR3aa: CASSLTSDSSGANVLTF
v_gene: TRBV5-1
j_gene: TRBJ2-6
abundance: .
d_gene: TRBD2

CDR3nt: TGTGCCAGCAGCCAAGAGGCCCCAAACCCCCACGAGCAGTACTTC
CDR3aa: CASSQEAPNPHEQYF
v_gene: TRBV3-1
j_gene: TRBJ2-7
abundance: .
d_gene: .

CDR3nt: TGTGCCAGCAGCTTAAATTGGGCAGGGGCCTTTCATGGCTACACCTTC
CDR3aa: CASSLNWAGAFHGYTF
v_gene: TRBV7-2
j_gene: TRBJ1-2
abundance: .
d_gene: .

CDR3nt: TGTGCCAGCAGCCCCCAGGGGGCCTTATACGAGCAGTACTTC
CDR3aa: CASSPQGALYEQYF
v_gene: TRBV7-2
j_gene: TRBJ2-7
abundance: .
d_gene: TRBD1

CDR3nt: TGTGCCAGCAGTTCCCGGGACCATACGCAGTATTTT
CDR3aa: CASSSRDHTQYF
v_gene: TRBV11-3
j_gene: TRBJ2-3
abundance: .
d_gene: .

CDR3nt: TGTGCCAGCAGAGGACCCCGCGGAGAGACCCAGTACTTC
CDR3aa: CASRGPRGETQYF
v_gene: TRBV2
j_gene: TRBJ2-5
abundance: .
d_gene: .

CDR3nt: TGTGCCAGCAGTGAGAGTGGCATAGCCAACGTCCTGACTTTC
CDR3aa: CASSESGIANVLTF
v_gene: TRBV2
j_gene: TRBJ2-6
abundance: .
d_gene: .

CDR3nt: TGCGCCAGCAGCCAAGATGGGACAGGGTGGGGAGATACGCAGTATTTT
CDR3aa: CASSQDGTGWGDTQYF
v_gene: TRBV4-3
j_gene: TRBJ2-3
abundance: .
d_gene: TRBD1

CDR3nt: TGCGCCAGCAGCCAAGAACTACGGGTGCGATACAATGAGCAGTTCTTC
CDR3aa: CASSQELRVRYNEQFF
v_gene: TRBV4-3
j_gene: TRBJ2-1
abundance: .
d_gene: .

CDR3nt: TGTGCCAGCAGTGAACCAGGACACCTTTCCCTCTATGGCTACACCTTC
CDR3aa: CASSEPGHLSLYGYTF
v_gene: TRBV6-1
j_gene: TRBJ1-2
abundance: .
d_gene: .

CDR3nt: TGCAGTGCTATAGAACAGGGCGGTAGCACAGATACGCAGTATTTT
CDR3aa: CSAIEQGGSTDTQYF
v_gene: TRBV20-1
j_gene: TRBJ2-3
abundance: .
d_gene: .

CDR3nt: TGTGCCAGCAGTCGAGGGGGCAGGGGAGCCTACGAGCAGTACTTC
CDR3aa: CASSRGGRGAYEQYF
v_gene: TRBV27
j_gene: TRBJ2-7
abundance: once
d_gene: TRBD1

CDR3nt: TGCGCCAGCAGCATGACAGGGAGCCCGTTCTATGGCTACACCTTC
CDR3aa: CASSMTGSPFYGYTF
v_gene: TRBV5-1
j_gene: TRBJ1-2
abundance: .
d_gene: TRBD1

CDR3nt: TGCGCCAGCAGCCAAGGTCACGCTAGCGGACCCTACAATGAGCAGTTCTTC
CDR3aa: CASSQGHASGPYNEQFF
v_gene: TRBV4-3
j_gene: TRBJ2-1
abundance: .
d_gene: TRBD2

CDR3nt: TGTGCCACCAGCAGAGATTGGCTAGCGGGGCAAGAGACCCAGTACTTC
CDR3aa: CATSRDWLAGQETQYF
v_gene: TRBV15
j_gene: TRBJ2-5
abundance: few
d_gene: TRBD2

CDR3nt: TGTGCCAGCAGCCGTTGGGGAATCAACACTGAAGCTTTCTTT
CDR3aa: CASSRWGINTEAFF
v_gene: TRBV5-6
j_gene: TRBJ1-1
abundance: many
d_gene: .

CDR3nt: TGTGCCATCACAGGGGGCATGGATTCACCCCTCCACTTT
CDR3aa: CAITGGMDSPLHF
v_gene: TRBV10-3
j_gene: TRBJ1-6
abundance: .
d_gene: TRBD1

CDR3nt: TGTGCCAGCAGTTACTCCCCGGGGAATCCCTACGAGCAGTACTTC
CDR3aa: CASSYSPGNPYEQYF
v_gene: TRBV6-2/TRBV6-3
j_gene: TRBJ2-7
abundance: .
d_gene: .

CDR3nt: TGCAGTGCTAGAGATCCTGGACAGCCCGTAGATACGCAGTATTTT
CDR3aa: CSARDPGQPVDTQYF
v_gene: TRBV20-1
j_gene: TRBJ2-3
abundance: .
d_gene: .

CDR3nt: TGTGCCAGCAGCTTATCAGGGTTGGGGGGCGCAAACTATGGCTACACCTTC
CDR3aa: CASSLSGLGGANYGYTF
v_gene: TRBV7-2
j_gene: TRBJ1-2
abundance: few
d_gene: .

CDR3nt: TGTGCCAGCAGCTTAATGAGAGGGGACTATGGCTACACCTTC
CDR3aa: CASSLMRGDYGYTF
v_gene: TRBV7-8
j_gene: TRBJ1-2
abundance: once
d_gene: .

CDR3nt: TGTGCCAGCAGAACCGACGGGCCCCCCTACGAGCAGTACTTC
CDR3aa: CASRTDGPPYEQYF
v_gene: TRBV6-5
j_gene: TRBJ2-7
abundance: .
d_gene: .

CDR3nt: TGTGCCAGCAGGGGGGCCGGGGATTCTAACTATGGCTACACCTTC
CDR3aa: CASRGAGDSNYGYTF
v_gene: TRBV27
j_gene: TRBJ1-2
abundance: .
d_gene: .

CDR3nt: TGTGTCAGCAGCCCTCGAGTTAACTATGGCTACACCTTC
CDR3aa: CVSSPRVNYGYTF
v_gene: TRBV12-3/TRBV12-4
j_gene: TRBJ1-2
abundance: .
d_gene: .